The T cell receptor (beta chain) under discussion was sequenced for a study of cytomegalovirus exposure and HLA in healthy donors. Overall study context: The Caucasian-associated ancestry cluster contained 81% of the approximately 410 genotyped donors.

In germline, CDR1 is SGHDT, CDR2 YYEEEE. Trimming at V came to 2 bases and at J to 3 bases, leaving 4 bases not matched to a gene. The CDR3 sequence is 14 residues long. Both 60 Vbeta primers and 13 Jbeta primers went into the PCR. TCRdb's copy holds only in-frame clones and misses some; the assay was immunoSEQ multiplex PCR. The table records about 100,000 clones, about four fifths of them present only once. Unrecorded immune exposures were likely, despite nominal health at sampling. The sequencing sample was made of PBMCs. The chain joins TRBV5-6 to TRBJ1-1; 7 nucleotides agree with TRBD1. This receptor was obtained from a man in his thirties or forties in good health and CMV-seronegative. CDR3 residues: CASSLQGMDTEAFF. The CDR3 coding sequence is TGTGCCAGCAGCTTACAGGGGATGGACACTGAAGCTTTCTTT.